The 22 T cell receptor beta chains below come from one sample, sequenced in a study of shared clonotypes between healthy human individuals. Sequenced by immunoSEQ multiplex PCR; TCRdb stores in-frame clones only, minus some. The table lists approximately 440,000 clones, around 77% of them singletons, with 12% in the top ten. Material for sequencing was PBMCs. These receptors all stem from a woman aged 35 to 49 in good health. Some clones in this sample may be carry-over from other donors' samples.

This clone was seen only a few times. Different DNA sequences within this sample yield the same CDR3. The V gene is TRBV18, the J gene TRBJ2-1; TRBD1 or TRBD2 may be the D gene (5 bases each). This CDR3 has 13 amino acids. Trimming took 5 bases from V and 0 from J, leaving 5 bases between them. Per germline, CDR1 KGHSH and CDR2 LQKENI. The DNA for the CDR3 is TGTGCCAGCTCAGGGGGCTCCTACAATGAGCAGTTCTTC. This gives the protein CASSGGSYNEQFF.

The chain recombines TRBV28 with TRBJ1-2; perhaps TRBD1 as D (5 bases). The CDR3 sequence is 12 residues long. V lost 11 bases to trimming and J lost 3 bases, with 13 bases between them. Looked up from germline, CDR1 is MDHEN and CDR2 is SYDVKM. CDR3 nucleotides: TGTGCCGGGGCGTGGGCGGACTATGGCTACACCTTC. As protein: CAGAWADYGYTF.

The V and J genes are TRBV5-1 and TRBJ2-1, with D uncertain. CDR3 length: 15 amino acids. Germline loops: CDR1 SGHRS, CDR2 YFSETQ. V gave up 5 bases and J gave up 2 bases, with 14 bases separating them. The CDR3 DNA follows: TGCGCCAGCAGTCCCGACCTTAAAGCCTACAATGAGCAGTTCTTC. Translating it yields CASSPDLKAYNEQFF.

A single count supports this clone. The chain joins TRBV10-3 to TRBJ2-5, with TRBD2 identical over 14 bases. Trimming cost V 7 bases and J 5 bases; bases outside gene matches: 9. The CDR3 length is 16 residues. CDR1 and CDR2 (germline): ENHRY, SYGVKD. CDR3 sequence (DNA): TGTGCCATCAAGATGGGACTAGCGGGAGAGGGGGAGACCCAGTACTTC. Residues: CAIKMGLAGEGETQYF.

Comment on this clone: At one boundary the junction diverges from the germline segment, which might be a read error. The identical CDR3 is also encoded by other nucleotide sequences in the sample. V and J are TRBV5-6 and TRBJ2-7; TRBD1 agrees at 8 bases. Germline V lookup: CDR1 SGHDT, CDR2 YYEEEE. The CDR3 covers 15 residues. CDR3 amino acids: CASSLGDRGWDEQYF. For the CDR3, the DNA is TGTGCTAGCAGCTTGGGAGACAGGGGCTGGGACGAGCAGTACTTC.

This chain links TRBV29-1 with TRBJ2-3; 8 nucleotides align to TRBD1. Germline V CDR1 and CDR2: SQVTM, ANQGSEA. There are 14 residues in the CDR3. Trimming at V came to 3 bases and at J to 3 bases, leaving 5 bases not matched to a gene. The CDR3 bases are TGCAGCGTTGAGTACAGGGGGAGGACAGATACGCAGTATTTT. Protein: CSVEYRGRTDTQYF.

The chain combines TRBV11-2 with TRBJ2-3; the D is unclear. The CDR3 is 13 residues long. V gave up 5 bases and J gave up 6 bases, with 12 bases separating them. Germline V gene sequence: CDR1 SGHAT, CDR2 FQNNGV. CDR3 in amino acids: CASSHFPADTQYF. In DNA form, the CDR3 reads TGTGCCAGCAGCCATTTCCCGGCGGATACGCAGTATTTT. Combining the CDR3 with reference TRBV11-2 and TRBJ2-3 gives the whole variable domain EAGVAQSPRYKIIEKRQSVAFWCNPISGHATLYWYQQILGQGPKLLIQFQNNGVVDDSQLPKDRFSAERLKGVDSTLKIQPAKLEDSAVYLCASSHFPADTQYFGPGTRLTVL.

The chain employs TRBV30 and TRBJ1-1; 8 bases match TRBD1. Germline values: CDR1 GTSNPN, CDR2 SVGIG (reference sequence). The CDR3 is 14 residues long. The junction had 4 bases not matched to a gene; V was cut back by 0 bases and J by 4 bases. The CDR3 DNA is TGTGCCTGGAGTGTTACAGGGGGAGTCACTGAAGCTTTCTTT. The encoded protein is CAWSVTGGVTEAFF.

The V call is TRBV5-1, the J call TRBJ2-2; the D gene is possibly TRBD2 (6 bases). Germline V gene sequence: CDR1 SGHRS, CDR2 YFSETQ. The CDR3 runs to 15 residues. Trimming removed 7 bases from V and 6 bases from J, with 19 bases in between. DNA of the CDR3: TGCGCCAGCCAGCGAGTGGCTAGCGAGGCCGGGGAGCTGTTTTTT. It yields the protein CASQRVASEAGELFF.

The chain recombines TRBV15 with TRBJ2-7; tentatively, D is TRBD2 (5 bases). Trimming removed 0 bases from V and 0 bases from J, with 6 bases in between. The length of the CDR3 is 14 residues. CDR1 LNHNV and CDR2 YYDKDF come from the germline V gene (reference sequence). Here the CDR3 DNA reads TGTGCCACCAGCAGAGAAGCGGTCTCCTACGAGCAGTACTTC. This translates into CATSREAVSYEQYF.

The chain carries TRBV29-1 and TRBJ2-2; D is unclear. The CDR3 totals 12 residues. With 5 bases removed from V and 3 bases from J, the gap between germline ends came to 7 bases. CDR1 and CDR2 from the germline V gene are SQVTM and ANQGSEA. CDR3 in amino acids: CSVLRDTGELFF. CDR3 in DNA: TGCAGCGTTCTAAGGGACACCGGGGAGCTGTTTTTT.

Only one count was recorded for this clone. The chain has TRBV29-1 and TRBJ2-3; TRBD2 might be the D (6 bases). The V and J ends lost 7 bases and 0 bases respectively, with 14 bases between them. Germline CDR1 and CDR2: SQVTM and ANQGSEA. CDR3 length equals 14 residues. Written as DNA, the CDR3 is TGCAGCGGGGCCGAGGGACTGAGCACAGATACGCAGTATTTT. This encodes CSGAEGLSTDTQYF.

The CDR3 protein is CASSSASPLSVGYGYTF. CDR3 DNA: TGTGCCAGCAGCTCCGCTAGTCCCCTATCGGTGGGCTATGGCTACACCTTC. J is TRBJ1-2 and V is TRBV11-2; no clear D. The CDR3 is 17 amino acids. CDR1 is SGHAT and CDR2 is FQNNGV in the germline V gene. V was cut by 4 bases and J by 4 bases, with 22 bases left in between.

The chain couples TRBV5-1 to TRBJ2-7; TRBD2 matches 8 bases. The CDR3 covers 14 residues. From germline, CDR1 is SGHRS and CDR2 YFSETQ. With 5 bases clipped from V and 2 bases from J, the junction kept 6 bases outside the gene matches. The CDR3 protein is CASSSSGSTYEQYF. CDR3 bases: TGCGCCAGCAGTTCCAGCGGGAGCACCTACGAGCAGTACTTC.

This clone was picked up a small number of times. J is TRBJ1-2 and V is TRBV28, with D possibly matching TRBD1 (6 bases). This CDR3 is built from 13 residues. The germline V gene encodes CDR1 MDHEN and CDR2 SYDVKM. The V end lost 5 bases, the J end lost 6 bases, and 13 bases lay between the germline ends. In nucleotides, the CDR3 is TGTGCCAGCAGTAACCCTAACAGGGATGGCTACACCTTC. Protein product: CASSNPNRDGYTF.

This sequence joins TRBV7-2 and TRBJ2-2; D may be TRBD1 or TRBD2 (5 bases each). The CDR3 runs to 15 residues. Germline assignment: CDR1 SGHTA and CDR2 FQGNSA. Deletions cut 5 bases from V and 7 bases from J, with 17 bases between. Here the CDR3 DNA reads TGTGCCAGCAGCGCATGGGACCGAATGGGCGGGGAGCTGTTTTTT. Translating it yields CASSAWDRMGGELFF.

The sample holds many counts of this clone. In DNA, the CDR3 is TGTGCCAGCAGCCATGGACAGGGGTGGTACGAGCAGTACTTC. Translated, it gives CASSHGQGWYEQYF. The chain links TRBV7-9 to TRBJ2-7, with 9 bases that match TRBD1. The CDR3 spans 14 residues. Losses at the gene ends were 5 bases for V and 4 bases for J; bases not matched to a gene: 6. CDR1 SEHNR and CDR2 FQNEAQ come from the germline V gene (reference sequence).

The V and J genes are TRBV2 and TRBJ2-7; D may correspond to TRBD1 or TRBD2 (6 bases each). This CDR3 comprises 16 residues. V was pared by 6 bases and J by 6 bases, with 24 bases between. Germline V CDR1 and CDR2: SNHLY, FYNNEI. CDR3 in DNA: TGTGCCAGCAGGAACGTCGCAGGGGCCACCGGGGGCGAGCAGTACTTC. Amino acid sequence: CASRNVAGATGGEQYF.

The genes are TRBV13 and TRBJ1-5, with TRBD1 matching 7 bases. This CDR3 has 17 amino acids. Trimming removed 0 bases from V and 4 bases from J; junction bases left unmatched: 9. Looked up from germline, CDR1 is PRHDT and CDR2 is FYEKMQ (reference sequence). CDR3 in amino acids: CASSLGFDREWNQPQHF. CDR3 in DNA: TGTGCCAGCAGCTTAGGGTTCGACAGGGAGTGGAATCAGCCCCAGCATTTT.

This sequence joins TRBV30 and TRBJ2-1; 8 bases map to TRBD2. The trim removed 4 bases at V and 6 bases at J, leaving 8 bases unmatched. There are 14 residues in the CDR3. Germline V lookup: CDR1 GTSNPN, CDR2 SVGIG (reference sequence). The CDR3 region is CAWTRTSQANEQFF. The CDR3 nucleotides read TGTGCCTGGACCCGGACTAGCCAAGCCAATGAGCAGTTCTTC.

The gene calls are TRBV7-2 and TRBJ2-5, with D possibly TRBD1 on 5 matching bases. Per the germline V gene, CDR1 is SGHTA and CDR2 is FQGNSA. This CDR3 is 15 amino acids long. Between the trimmed V and J ends, which lost 1 base and 1 base, there was a span of 10 bases. CDR3 in amino acids: CASSLVGDSQETQYF. The CDR3 bases are TGTGCCAGCAGCTTAGTAGGAGACAGCCAAGAGACCCAGTACTTC.

The rearrangement joins TRBV28 to TRBJ2-3; 7 nucleotides match TRBD2. The V segment lost 1 base and the J segment 3 bases; nucleotides outside the gene matches: 16. The CDR3 totals 19 residues. The germline V gene encodes CDR1 MDHEN and CDR2 SYDVKM. The CDR3 DNA reads TGTGCCAGCAGTTTATTGGGGGGGATGTGGCAGGGTGTGACAGATACGCAGTATTTT. The encoded protein is CASSLLGGMWQGVTDTQYF.